These 20 T cell receptor beta chains were sequenced from one sample in a study of blood T cell repertoires in COVID-19. The assay was immunoSEQ multiplex PCR, and TCRdb's table has in-frame clones only and misses some. Of under 65,000 clones listed, more than 70% are singletons. Material: peripheral blood. The receptors stem from a human donor in a cohort sampled during active COVID-19.

To note about this clone: The germline gene is not matched at one end of the junction; a read error may be the cause. CDR3 sequence: CASSYGGQGFFF. Written as DNA, the CDR3 is TGTGCCAGCAGTTACGGGGGACAGGGATTCTTCTTC. The J gene is TRBJ1-2, the V gene TRBV6-5, with TRBD1 matching over 9 bases. Germline loops: CDR1 MNHEY, CDR2 SVGAGI. The CDR3 consists of 12 residues.

This chain connects TRBV3-1 (or the pseudogene TRBV3-2) to TRBJ2-5; 10 bases line up with TRBD2. Germline CDR1 and CDR2: LGHDT and YNNKEL (reference sequence). CDR3 length: 15 amino acids. V gave up 6 bases and J gave up 1 base; unmatched junction bases: 5. The CDR3, as DNA: TGTGCCAGCAGTGCTAGCGGGGGAGTCCAAGAGACCCAGTACTTC. It codes for CASSASGGVQETQYF.

The V gene is TRBV12-5, the J gene TRBJ2-1, with 9 bases matching TRBD1. With 2 bases clipped from V and 6 bases from J, the junction kept 5 bases outside the gene matches. CDR3 length equals 15 residues. Germline assignment: CDR1 LGHNT and CDR2 FRNRAP. The CDR3 spells CASGLFQGQGNEQFF. The CDR3, as DNA: TGTGCTAGTGGTTTGTTCCAGGGACAGGGCAATGAGCAGTTCTTC.

V gene TRBV18 combines with J gene TRBJ2-2; 7 bases line up with TRBD1. CDR1 and CDR2 (germline): KGHSH, LQKENI. This CDR3 is 16 amino acids long. Trimming cost V 0 bases and J 1 base; bases outside gene matches: 2. CDR3 in amino acids: CASSPPTGMNTGELFF. The DNA of the CDR3 is TGTGCCAGCTCACCACCGACAGGGATGAACACCGGGGAGCTGTTTTTT.

This rearrangement joins TRBV14 to TRBJ1-4; D is unresolved. This CDR3 contains 14 residues. Trimming took off 4 bases at V and 6 bases at J, with 12 bases between the two ends. From germline, CDR1 is SGHDN and CDR2 FVKESK. The chain's CDR3 is CASSPRNLDEKLFF. The CDR3 DNA sequence: TGTGCCAGCAGCCCCAGAAACCTGGATGAAAAACTGTTTTTT.

The V and J genes are TRBV11-2 and TRBJ2-1; 8 bases align to TRBD2. The CDR3 has 16 residues. Trimming removed 1 base from V and 3 bases from J; junction bases left unmatched: 5. CDR1 is SGHAT, CDR2 FQNNGV, per germline. The DNA for the CDR3 is TGTGCCAGCAGCTTAGGTCGAGCGGGGGACTACAATGAGCAGTTCTTC. The encoded protein is CASSLGRAGDYNEQFF.

V is TRBV6-5 and J is TRBJ2-5; the D is unclear. Germline V gene data show CDR1 as MNHEY and CDR2 as SVGAGI. The CDR3 loop spans 12 amino acids. The germline V and J ends were trimmed by 7 bases and 4 bases, with 10 bases remaining between them. The CDR3 nucleotides are TGTGCCAGCACCTCTACTTTAGAGACCCAGTACTTC. Translating gives CASTSTLETQYF.

This clone was detected only a few times. V gene TRBV7-3 combines with J gene TRBJ2-2, with 8 bases fitting TRBD1. The CDR3 totals 16 residues. The V segment lost 0 bases and the J segment 5 bases; nucleotides outside the gene matches: 5. Germline CDR1 and CDR2: SGHTA and FQGTGA. The CDR3 bases are TGTGCCAGCAGCTTAACCCTGGACAGGGAAACCGGGGAGCTGTTTTTT. Translated: CASSLTLDRETGELFF.

This chain connects TRBV3-1 (or the pseudogene TRBV3-2) to TRBJ2-3, with 12 bases lining up with TRBD2. The CDR3 has 16 amino acids. Germline CDR1 is LGHDT and CDR2 is YNNKEL (reference sequence). J gave up 2 bases and V 5 bases, and 5 bases lay outside the gene matches. This CDR3 is CASSRLAGVSTDTQYF. The CDR3 DNA reads TGTGCCAGCAGCAGACTAGCGGGAGTGTCCACAGATACGCAGTATTTT.

The V and J genes are TRBV30 and TRBJ2-7, with D possibly being TRBD2 (6 bases). Germline CDR1 GTSNPN, CDR2 SVGIG (reference sequence). CDR3 length: 13 amino acids. V lost 0 bases and J lost 4, with 10 bases in between. The CDR3 reads CAWSVSGWYEQYF. CDR3 DNA: TGTGCCTGGAGTGTGAGCGGGTGGTACGAGCAGTACTTC.

The rearrangement joins TRBV19 to TRBJ1-2, with TRBD1 matching over 11 bases. With V trimmed by 2 bases and J by 7 bases, 12 bases remained unmatched. The CDR3 contains 17 residues. Germline V gene data show CDR1 as LNHDA and CDR2 as SQIVND (reference sequence). For the CDR3, the DNA is TGTGCCAGTAGTATATCAACAGGACAGGGGGCGGCGGCTGGCTACACCTTC. Residues: CASSISTGQGAAAGYTF.

The rearrangement links TRBV10-3 to TRBJ1-1; 8 bases line up with TRBD1. Trimming at V came to 2 bases and at J to 1 base, leaving 3 bases not matched to a gene. The CDR3 is 15 amino acids. Per germline, CDR1 ENHRY and CDR2 SYGVKD. Here the CDR3 reads CAISEPGTGNTEAFF. CDR3 bases: TGTGCCATCAGTGAGCCCGGGACAGGGAACACTGAAGCTTTCTTT.

The chain recombines TRBV19 with TRBJ1-5; D remains unclear. Trimming pared 3 bases from V and 1 base from J, leaving 13 bases between. The CDR3 has 16 amino acids. Germline V gene lookup returns CDR1 LNHDA and CDR2 SQIVND (reference sequence). The CDR3 loop reads CASSISSRGSNQPQHF. In DNA, the CDR3 is TGTGCCAGTAGTATCAGCTCCCGGGGAAGCAATCAGCCCCAGCATTTT.

The rearrangement joins TRBV7-3 to TRBJ2-3; the D is unclear. The CDR3 spans 15 residues. Germline CDR1 is SGHTA and CDR2 is FQGTGA. V was trimmed by 1 base and J by 0 bases, leaving 8 bases between them. Written as DNA, the CDR3 is TGTGCCAGCAGCTTAAATTCAATCAGCACAGATACGCAGTATTTT. Its translation is CASSLNSISTDTQYF.

The gene calls are TRBV11-2 and TRBJ2-1; D unclear. CDR1 and CDR2 from the germline V gene are SGHAT and FQNNGV. This CDR3 has 12 amino acids. V gave up 10 bases and J gave up 7 bases, with 14 bases separating them. CDR3 sequence (DNA): TGTGCCACCTCCTACCCCTTAAATGAGCAGTTCTTC. Its protein is CATSYPLNEQFF.

V usage is TRBV21-1 and J usage is TRBJ1-1; TRBD1, the table's D call, was not compared with the DNA. TRBV21-1 has pseudogene status. The CDR3 is made up of 15 amino acids. CDR3 sequence reads: CASSSDRAENTEAFF. The CDR3 nucleotides read TGTGCCAGCAGCTCGGACAGGGCGGAGAACACTGAAGCTTTCTTT.

This clone is a singleton in its sample. The chain has TRBV18 and TRBJ2-3; 11 bases fit TRBD2. CDR1 and CDR2 (germline): KGHSH, LQKENI. V gave up 3 bases and J gave up 6 bases; unmatched junction bases: 11. The CDR3 spans 17 residues. The CDR3 DNA follows: TGTGCCAGCTCACCCACACTAGCGGGGGCATCAGGGGATACGCAGTATTTT. Its protein product is CASSPTLAGASGDTQYF.

The CDR3 DNA reads TGTGCCAGCAGATATCTGGGGGGAAATATACAGACCCAGTACTTC. Protein: CASRYLGGNIQTQYF. This chain uses TRBV2 with TRBJ2-5, with a weak D call TRBD2 (6 bases). Germline-derived CDR1 and CDR2 are SNHLY and FYNNEI. The CDR3 extends over 15 amino acids. V lost 6 bases to trimming and J lost 6 bases, with 20 bases between them. The whole variable domain, filled in from reference TRBV2 and TRBJ2-5, reads EPEVTQTPSHQVTQMGQEVILRCVPISNHLYFYWYRQILGQKVEFLVSFYNNEISEKSEIFDDQFSVERPDGSNFTLKIRSTKLEDSAMYFCASRYLGGNIQTQYFGPGTRLLVL.

The V and J genes are TRBV5-4 and TRBJ2-1, with D maybe TRBD2 (5 bases). V was cut by 4 bases and J by 9 bases, with 23 bases left in between. Germline CDR1 reads SGHNT; CDR2 reads YYREEE (reference sequence). This CDR3 has 16 residues. CDR3 in DNA: TGTGCCAGCAGCCTGAGGGAGCTAGCTGTTGTGGGTGAGCAGTTCTTC. Translated: CASSLRELAVVGEQFF. The entire variable domain, with the rest obtained from reference TRBV5-4 and TRBJ2-1, is as follows: ETGVTQSPTHLIKTRGQQVTLRCSSQSGHNTVSWYQQALGQGPQFIFQYYREEENGRGNFPPRFSGLQFPNYSSELNVNALELDDSALYLCASSLRELAVVGEQFFGPGTRLTVL.

The chain uses TRBV7-3 and TRBJ2-1, with a tentative D call TRBD1 (6 bases). Trimming stripped 2 bases from V and 9 bases from J, with 20 bases between. Germline loops: CDR1 SGHTA, CDR2 FQGTGA. This CDR3 contains 16 residues. CDR3 sequence (DNA): TGTGCCAGCAGCTTACAAGGGACACTGCCAACGGGTGAGCAGTTCTTC. It is translated as CASSLQGTLPTGEQFF.